This T cell receptor (beta chain) originates from a study of cytomegalovirus exposure and HLA in healthy donors. The germline V gene encodes CDR1 MNHEY and CDR2 SMNVEV (reference sequence). The CDR3 length is 13 residues. Trimming took 5 bases from V and 4 from J; bases not matched to a gene: 2. The PCR used 60 Vbeta and 13 Jbeta primers. The assay was immunoSEQ multiplex PCR, and TCRdb's table has in-frame clones only and misses some. The data contain 90,000 to 120,000 clones, roughly 80% of them singletons. Input material: PBMCs. The origin of this receptor is a man between 25 and 39 years old in good health and CMV-seropositive. The chain combines TRBV27 with TRBJ2-3, with 8 bases aligning to TRBD2. Here the CDR3 reads CASSLGLADTQYF. The CDR3 nucleotides read TGTGCCAGCAGTCTGGGACTAGCAGATACGCAGTATTTT.